Below, 28 T cell receptor beta chains from the same sample are listed, as sequenced in a study of blood T cell repertoires in COVID-19 (dated by TCRdb to about 2020). The receptor library was made with the immunoSEQ multiplex PCR assay. This immuneACCESS table, as held by TCRdb, lists in-frame sequences with V and J called but not all clones. Of the missing ones, under half trace to an unresolved V gene in checked studies; the others have no known cause. The sample contains 100,000 to 120,000 clones, roughly 80% of them found a single time. The top ten constitute 19% of the sample. Sequencing used peripheral blood. The receptors stem from a woman between 70 and 85 years old with acute or convalescent COVID-19.

This chain links TRBV18 with TRBJ1-3, with 7 positions matching TRBD1. CDR3 size: 17 residues. J lost 1 base, V lost 2 bases, and 8 bases had no gene match. Germline V gives CDR1 KGHSH, CDR2 LQKENI. The CDR3 nucleotides are TGTGCCAGCTCACCATCTGAACAGGGGACGTCTGGAAACACCATATATTTT. This sequence encodes CASSPSEQGTSGNTIYF.

J is TRBJ2-1 and V is TRBV6-1; D gene uncertain. The V and J ends lost 4 bases and 0 bases respectively, with 13 bases between them. There are 16 residues in the CDR3. Germline V gives CDR1 MNHNS, CDR2 SASEGT. The CDR3 coding sequence is TGTGCCAGCAGTGCATCCCAGAGGAGCTCCTACAATGAGCAGTTCTTC. This encodes CASSASQRSSYNEQFF.

The chain is built from TRBV19 and TRBJ2-1, with 7 bases fitting TRBD1. The CDR3 runs to 14 residues. CDR1 and CDR2 (germline): LNHDA, SQIVND (reference sequence). Unmatched junction bases numbered 2, after V lost 6 bases and J lost 0 bases. The CDR3 coding sequence is TGTGCCAGTAGAAGGGACAGCTCCTACAATGAGCAGTTCTTC. Protein product: CASRRDSSYNEQFF.

V usage is TRBV15 and J usage is TRBJ2-6; a weak D match, TRBD2 (6 bases). The V gene lost 0 bases and the J gene lost 1 base, with 13 bases spanning the gap. This CDR3 has 18 residues. CDR1 LNHNV and CDR2 YYDKDF come from the germline V gene (reference sequence). In DNA form, the CDR3 reads TGTGCCACCAGCAGAGAGGGGACCGCGGGATCTGGGGCCAACGTCCTGACTTTC. This translates into CATSREGTAGSGANVLTF. Filled out from reference TRBV15 and TRBJ2-6, the complete variable domain reads DAMVIQNPRYQVTQFGKPVTLSCSQTLNHNVMYWYQQKSSQAPKLLFHYYDKDFNNEADTPDNFQSRRPNTSFCFLDIRSPGLGDTAMYLCATSREGTAGSGANVLTFGAGSRLTVL.

J is TRBJ2-1 and V is TRBV5-1, with 7 bases fitting TRBD2. Per the germline V gene, CDR1 is SGHRS and CDR2 is YFSETQ. The junction had 2 bases not matched to a gene; V was cut back by 4 bases and J by 4 bases. The CDR3 spans 13 residues. The CDR3 here is CASSHGGYNEQFF. The CDR3 bases are TGCGCCAGCAGCCACGGGGGGTACAATGAGCAGTTCTTC.

V usage is TRBV5-1 and J usage is TRBJ2-3; D gene uncertain. V was pared by 4 bases and J by 6 bases, with 12 bases between. Per the germline V gene, CDR1 is SGHRS and CDR2 is YFSETQ. This CDR3 is 13 amino acids long. CDR3 nucleotides: TGCGCCAGCAGCCTATCGAATGCCGATACGCAGTATTTT. Translated: CASSLSNADTQYF.

The chain combines TRBV29-1 with TRBJ1-2; perhaps TRBD1 as D (5 bases). Trimming cost V 4 bases and J 4 bases, with 10 bases left between them. CDR3 length equals 12 residues. Germline V gene data show CDR1 as SQVTM and CDR2 as ANQGSEA. DNA of the CDR3: TGCAGCGTTGTCGATGGGGCCTATGGCTACACCTTC. Encoded protein: CSVVDGAYGYTF.

This chain uses TRBV2 with TRBJ1-1, with D hard to call. Trimming left V 7 bases short and J 2 bases short, with 11 bases between. The CDR3 extends over 13 amino acids. Germline assignment: CDR1 SNHLY and CDR2 FYNNEI. The CDR3 nucleotides read TGTGCCAGCAAGAGGGATTTTAACACTGAAGCTTTCTTT. This sequence encodes CASKRDFNTEAFF.

This clone was seen a few times. The V gene is TRBV5-1, the J gene TRBJ2-7, with 16 bases fitting TRBD2. V trimming: 4 bases; J trimming: 2 bases; junction bases outside the gene matches: 9. The length of the CDR3 is 18 residues. The germline CDR1 and CDR2 sequences are SGHRS and YFSETQ. CDR3 amino acids: CASSPSGTSGGAPYEQYF. The CDR3 bases are TGCGCCAGCAGCCCATCCGGGACTAGCGGGGGGGCCCCCTACGAGCAGTACTTC.

This clone was recorded once. The chain has TRBV7-2 and TRBJ2-7; 9 positions agree with TRBD2. Germline V gene sequence: CDR1 SGHTA, CDR2 FQGNSA. V shed 5 bases and J 5 bases; nucleotides not matched to a gene: 10. CDR3 length equals 15 residues. CDR3 in DNA: TGTGCCAGCAGCCCCCCCCAGCGGGGGGTTCACGAGCAGTACTTC. It is translated as CASSPPQRGVHEQYF.

The rearrangement uses TRBV5-4 and TRBJ1-2, with TRBD1 as a possible D gene (5 bases). The length of the CDR3 is 12 residues. CDR1 SGHNT and CDR2 YYREEE come from the germline V gene (reference sequence). Trimming took off 2 bases at V and 4 bases at J, with 6 bases between the two ends. The CDR3 bases are TGTGCCAGCAGCTTCGACAGCTATGGCTACACCTTC. This gives the protein CASSFDSYGYTF.

This clone appeared a single time. The V and J genes are TRBV9 and TRBJ2-5; a weak D match, TRBD2 (5 bases). CDR1 is SGDLS, CDR2 YYNGEE, per germline. The CDR3 sequence is 14 residues long. V was pared by 4 bases and J by 3 bases, with 13 bases between. The CDR3 protein is CASSPTRREETQYF. In nucleotides, the CDR3 is TGTGCCAGCAGCCCCACAAGGCGGGAAGAGACCCAGTACTTC.

The table lists this clone with a few counts. V is TRBV6-5 and J is TRBJ2-7; 7 nucleotides align to TRBD2. The CDR3 has 14 amino acids. Trimming cost V 4 bases and J 0 bases; bases outside gene matches: 3. From germline, CDR1 is MNHEY and CDR2 SVGAGI. The CDR3: CASSSSGSSYEQYF. In DNA form, the CDR3 reads TGTGCCAGCAGTTCTAGCGGCTCCTCCTACGAGCAGTACTTC.

The chain joins TRBV10-3 to TRBJ1-5; 10 bases align to TRBD1. From germline, CDR1 is ENHRY and CDR2 SYGVKD. The CDR3 runs 16 residues. V was clipped by 2 bases and J by 2 bases; unmatched bases: 3. CDR3 sequence reads: CAISEPTGGGNQPQHF. CDR3 DNA sequence: TGTGCCATCAGTGAGCCGACAGGGGGCGGCAATCAGCCCCAGCATTTT.

The chain uses TRBV29-1 and TRBJ1-3, with TRBD1 identical over 7 bases. The CDR3 totals 14 residues. V lost 6 bases, J lost 4 bases, and 9 bases stayed unmatched. Germline CDR1 SQVTM, CDR2 ANQGSEA. The CDR3 nucleotides read TGCAGCGTAAAGATACAGGGGCCGGGAAACACCATATATTTT. Amino acids: CSVKIQGPGNTIYF.

As regards this clone: The junction departs from germline at one end; a sequencing error may be responsible. The chain is built from TRBV20-1 and TRBJ1-1, with unresolved D. The CDR3 is 11 amino acids. The germline V gene has CDR1 DFQATT and CDR2 SNEGSKA (reference sequence). The CDR3 DNA reads TGCAGTGCTAGGGTACAGACCGATTTCACTTTT. It yields the protein CSARVQTDFTF.

The rearrangement joins TRBV10-3 to TRBJ1-2, with 7 bases identical to TRBD1. The CDR3 loop spans 17 amino acids. The J segment lost 4 bases and the V segment lost 7 bases, leaving 18 bases of the junction unmatched. Germline values: CDR1 ENHRY, CDR2 SYGVKD. The CDR3 coding sequence is TGTGCCATCACAGTCGGCGGGGATCGACAGGGTGGCTATGGCTACACCTTC. This gives the protein CAITVGGDRQGGYGYTF.

CDR3 sequence reads: CASSLVGARTEAFF. CDR3 sequence (DNA): TGTGCCAGCAGCTTAGTAGGGGCCCGCACTGAAGCTTTCTTT. V is TRBV7-2 and J is TRBJ1-1; a possible D gene is TRBD1 (5 bases). Germline CDR1 is SGHTA and CDR2 is FQGNSA. This CDR3 has 14 amino acids. V was cut by 1 base and J by 4 bases, with 10 bases left in between.

This chain uses TRBV2 with TRBJ2-7; a possible D gene is TRBD2 (6 bases). The germline CDR1 and CDR2 sequences are SNHLY and FYNNEI. The CDR3 has 14 residues. V lost 4 bases to trimming and J lost 4 bases, with 14 bases between them. This CDR3 is CASSVGGMIYEQYF. The CDR3 DNA reads as TGTGCCAGCAGTGTTGGAGGGATGATTTACGAGCAGTACTTC.

The chain has TRBV28 and TRBJ1-2; D unclear. Deletions cut 3 bases from V and 0 bases from J, with 8 bases between. This CDR3 is built from 14 residues. Germline CDR1 reads MDHEN; CDR2 reads SYDVKM. CDR3 coding DNA: TGTGCCAGCAGTTTCGGTACGGCTAACTATGGCTACACCTTC. Translating it yields CASSFGTANYGYTF.

This chain links TRBV27 with TRBJ2-2, with D hard to call. Trimming took off 3 bases at V and 0 bases at J, with 8 bases between the two ends. Germline CDR1 reads MNHEY; CDR2 reads SMNVEV (reference sequence). The CDR3 has 15 residues. The CDR3 nucleotides read TGTGCCAGCAGTTTCCGCGTCCCGAACACCGGGGAGCTGTTTTTT. Its protein is CASSFRVPNTGELFF.

V and J are TRBV19 and TRBJ1-3; 7 bases agree with TRBD1. V lost 10 bases and J lost 2; bases outside the gene matches: 2. Germline CDR1 and CDR2: LNHDA and SQIVND (reference sequence). This CDR3 is built from 12 residues. CDR3 nucleotide sequence: TGTGCCACTGGGACAGCTGGAAACACCATATATTTT. Translated, it gives CATGTAGNTIYF.

This clone occurred a few times. The V gene is TRBV7-9, the J gene TRBJ1-1; tentatively, D is TRBD1 (6 bases). Trimming removed 5 bases at V and 0 bases at J, with 10 bases between. This CDR3 has 14 residues. The germline CDR1 and CDR2 sequences are SEHNR and FQNEAQ (reference sequence). The CDR3 protein is CASSIHRVNTEAFF. The CDR3 nucleotides read TGTGCCAGCAGCATCCACAGGGTGAACACTGAAGCTTTCTTT. The full variable domain, with the rest looked up from reference TRBV7-9 and TRBJ1-1, is DTGVSQNPRHKITKRGQNVTFRCDPISEHNRLYWYRQTLGQGPEFLTYFQNEAQLEKSRLLSDRFSAERPKGSFSTLEIQRTEQGDSAMYLCASSIHRVNTEAFFGQGTRLTVV.

The V call is TRBV2, the J call TRBJ2-5; TRBD2 matches 13 bases. V lost 7 bases, J lost 5 bases, and 7 bases stayed unmatched. Germline CDR1 reads SNHLY; CDR2 reads FYNNEI. The CDR3 spans 15 residues. The CDR3 nucleotides are TGTGCCAGCACCCAACTAGCGGGGGGGCATGAGACCCAGTACTTC. It codes for CASTQLAGGHETQYF.

The CDR3 region has the DNA TGTGCCAGCAGCTTAGCCCGTCCAGGGGGCTCGACTTACGAGCAGTACTTC. This encodes CASSLARPGGSTYEQYF. This chain connects TRBV7-8 to TRBJ2-7; 8 bases match TRBD1. The V gene end was trimmed by 0 bases and the J gene end by 4 bases; junction bases not matched to a gene: 11. Germline V gene lookup returns CDR1 SGHVS and CDR2 FQNEAQ. CDR3 length: 17 amino acids.

The chain joins TRBV30 to TRBJ1-3; D perhaps matches TRBD1 (6 bases). Germline V gives CDR1 GTSNPN, CDR2 SVGIG (reference sequence). CDR3 length: 13 amino acids. Trimming pared 3 bases from V and 4 bases from J, leaving 10 bases between. Here the CDR3 reads CAWSEGDGNTIYF. As DNA, the CDR3 is TGTGCCTGGAGCGAGGGGGACGGAAACACCATATATTTT.

The chain carries TRBV10-3 and TRBJ2-5, with a tentative D call TRBD2 (7 bases). CDR3 length: 13 residues. Trimming took off 3 bases at V and 5 bases at J, with 10 bases between the two ends. CDR1 is ENHRY, CDR2 SYGVKD, per germline. Here the CDR3 reads CAISDGGRETQYF. The CDR3 DNA reads as TGTGCCATCAGTGACGGGGGGCGGGAGACCCAGTACTTC.

The chain couples TRBV9 to TRBJ2-2; TRBD1 matches 8 bases. Germline V lookup: CDR1 SGDLS, CDR2 YYNGEE. V trimming: 2 bases; J trimming: 6 bases; junction bases outside the gene matches: 9. The CDR3 loop spans 16 amino acids. CDR3 residues: CASSVRGQGLAGELFF. The CDR3, as DNA: TGTGCCAGCAGCGTTAGAGGACAGGGATTGGCCGGGGAGCTGTTTTTT.